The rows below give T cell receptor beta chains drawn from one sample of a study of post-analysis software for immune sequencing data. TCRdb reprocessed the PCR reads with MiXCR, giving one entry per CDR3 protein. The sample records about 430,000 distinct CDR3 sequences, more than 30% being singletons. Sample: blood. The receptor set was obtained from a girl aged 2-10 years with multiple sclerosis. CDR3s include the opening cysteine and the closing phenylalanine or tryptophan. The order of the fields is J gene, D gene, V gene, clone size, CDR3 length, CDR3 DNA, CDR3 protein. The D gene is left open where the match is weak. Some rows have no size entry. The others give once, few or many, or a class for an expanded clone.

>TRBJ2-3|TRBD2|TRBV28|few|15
TGTGCCAGCAGCCTGGGGACTAGCGGGAGAGATACGCAGTATTTT
CASSLGTSGRDTQYF
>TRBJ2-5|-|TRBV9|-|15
TGTGCCAGCAGCGTAGCTGCAGGGGCACAAGAGACCCAGTACTTC
CASSVAAGAQETQYF
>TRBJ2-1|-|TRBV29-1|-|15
TGCAGCGTTGAAGGACCCCAGGGGGGATACAATGAGCAGTTCTTC
CSVEGPQGGYNEQFF
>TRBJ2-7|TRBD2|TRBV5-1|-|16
TGCGCCAGCAGCTTGGTAGGGCGGGAGGCCACCTACGAGCAGTACTTC
CASSLVGREATYEQYF
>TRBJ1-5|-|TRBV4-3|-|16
TGCGCCAGCAGCCAAGGTTGGGGTGTGCGCAATCAGCCCCAGCATTTT
CASSQGWGVRNQPQHF
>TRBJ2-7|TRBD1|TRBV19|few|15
TGTGCCACCCGTCTCCAGGGACAGGGGATCTACGAGCAGTACTTC
CATRLQGQGIYEQYF
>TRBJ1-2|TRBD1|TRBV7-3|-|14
TGTGCCAGCAGCTGGGGGACAGGGGGCGGCGGCTACACCTTC
CASSWGTGGGGYTF
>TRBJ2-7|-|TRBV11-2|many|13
TGTGCCAGCAGCTTAGAGTTGACCTACGAGCAGTACTTC
CASSLELTYEQYF
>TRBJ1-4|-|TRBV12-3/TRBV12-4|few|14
TGTGCCAGCAACCACAGGGAAACGAATGAAAAACTGTTTTTT
CASNHRETNEKLFF
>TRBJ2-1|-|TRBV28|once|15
TGTGCCAGCAGTTCCCGCCCTGACAGCTCCTACGAGCAGTTCTTC
CASSSRPDSSYEQFF
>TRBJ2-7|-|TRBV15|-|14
TGTGCCAGCAGCCCCAGTGGTGGGGCGGGGGAGCAGTACTTC
CASSPSGGAGEQYF
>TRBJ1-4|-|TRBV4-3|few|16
TGCGCCAGCAGCCAAGACGGGGGGACAAAAGGTGAAAAACTGTTTTTT
CASSQDGGTKGEKLFF
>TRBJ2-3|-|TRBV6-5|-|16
TGTGCCAGCAGTCCTTCGGGCAGGGTAGTGACAGATACGCAGTATTTT
CASSPSGRVVTDTQYF
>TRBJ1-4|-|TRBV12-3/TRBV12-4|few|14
TGTGCCAGCAGTTTAAATCAGGGTTATGAAAAACTGTTTTTT
CASSLNQGYEKLFF
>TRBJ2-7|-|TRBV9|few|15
TGTGCCAGCAGCGTAGCAGGGGAGCCCTCCTACGAGCAGTACTTC
CASSVAGEPSYEQYF
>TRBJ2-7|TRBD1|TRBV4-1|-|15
TGCGCCAGCAGCCAAGCCCGGGACAGGGGCTACGAGCAGTACTTC
CASSQARDRGYEQYF
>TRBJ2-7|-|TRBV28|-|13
TGTGCCAGCACCCTGTCGGGGGAAAGCGAGCAGTACTTC
CASTLSGESEQYF
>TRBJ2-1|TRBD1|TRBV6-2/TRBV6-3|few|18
TGTGCCAGCAGTTACTCAAAGGGGGCGAGGGCCGCATACAATGAGCAGTTCTTC
CASSYSKGARAAYNEQFF
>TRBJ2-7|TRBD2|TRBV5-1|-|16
TGCGCCAGCAGCTGGGAGCTAGCGGTACACTCCTACGAGCAGTACTTC
CASSWELAVHSYEQYF
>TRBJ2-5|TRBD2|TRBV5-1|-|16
TGCGCCAGCAGCTTGGCCTCAAGGACTAGTGGGGAGACCCAGTACTTC
CASSLASRTSGETQYF
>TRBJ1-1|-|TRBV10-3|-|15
TGTGCCATCAGGAACAGGGTGGGGGGCAACACTGAAGCTTTCTTT
CAIRNRVGGNTEAFF
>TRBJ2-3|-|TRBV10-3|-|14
TGTGCCACCCAAGACGGGTCAGGCACAGATACGCAGTATTTT
CATQDGSGTDTQYF
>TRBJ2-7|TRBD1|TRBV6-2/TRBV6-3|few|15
TGTGCCAGCAGTTTCGGGACGACAGGGGAATTCGAGCAGTACTTC
CASSFGTTGEFEQYF
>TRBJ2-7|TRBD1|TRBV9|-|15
TGTGCCAGCAGCAGCCGGCCAGGGGGAGTCTACGAGCAGTACTTC
CASSSRPGGVYEQYF
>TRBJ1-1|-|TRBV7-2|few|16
TGTGCCAACAGCTTAGATTGGAGAGGGCTGAACACTGAAGCTTTCTTT
CANSLDWRGLNTEAFF
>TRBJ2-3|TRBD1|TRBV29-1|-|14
TGCAGCGTTGAGACCGGGACAGGCACAGGTACGCAGTATTTT
CSVETGTGTGTQYF
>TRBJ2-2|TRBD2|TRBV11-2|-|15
TGTGCCAGCAGCTTCGCGGGAGGACTTACCGGGGAGCTGTTTTTT
CASSFAGGLTGELFF
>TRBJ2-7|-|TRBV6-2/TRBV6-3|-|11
TGTGCCAGCAGCCGACAGTACGAGCAGTACTTC
CASSRQYEQYF
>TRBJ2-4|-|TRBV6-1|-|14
TGTGCCAGCAGTGAACTAGTAGCCAAAAACATTCAGTACTTC
CASSELVAKNIQYF
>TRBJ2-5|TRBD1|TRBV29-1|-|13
TGCAGCGGCGTCCAGGGGGCGCGGGAGACCCAGTACTTC
CSGVQGARETQYF
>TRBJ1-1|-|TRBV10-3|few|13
TGTGCCATCAGTGAGACAGGGCAGGGTGAGGCTTTCTTT
CAISETGQGEAFF
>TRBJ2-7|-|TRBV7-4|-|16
TGTGCCAGCAGCTCCCGGGCGGGGTTCTGCTTTTACGAGCAGTACTTC
CASSSRAGFCFYEQYF
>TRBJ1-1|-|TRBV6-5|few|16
TGTGCCAGCAGTTACTCCCGGGGGGGGGCTTTCACTGAAGCTTTCTTT
CASSYSRGGAFTEAFF
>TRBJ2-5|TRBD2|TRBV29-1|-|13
TGCAGCGTCGAGGCTAGCGGGCGGGGTGAGCAGTACTTC
CSVEASGRGEQYF
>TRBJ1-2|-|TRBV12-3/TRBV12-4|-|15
TGTGCCAGCAGTTTAGCCTCAGGCCGGACCTATGGCTACACCTTC
CASSLASGRTYGYTF
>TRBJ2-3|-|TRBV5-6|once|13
TGTGCCAGCAGCTCCGCGGGGTTGGACACGCAGTATTTT
CASSSAGLDTQYF
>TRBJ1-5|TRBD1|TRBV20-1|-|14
TGCAGTGCTCATCCCGGGACAGTCAATCAGCCCCAGCATTTT
CSAHPGTVNQPQHF
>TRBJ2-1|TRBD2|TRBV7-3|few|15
TGTGCCAGCAGCTTAGGGACTAGCGGGACGTATGAGCAGTTCTTC
CASSLGTSGTYEQFF
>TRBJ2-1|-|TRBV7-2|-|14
TGTGCCAGCAGCTCCAGAGCCACTAGGGTTGAGCAGTTCTTC
CASSSRATRVEQFF
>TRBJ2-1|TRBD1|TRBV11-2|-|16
TGTGCCAGCAGCTTAGATCTTACAGGGGTGGGCAATGAGCAGTTCTTC
CASSLDLTGVGNEQFF
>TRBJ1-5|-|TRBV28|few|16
TGTGCCAGCAGTCCCCGGACCTGGGGCGAAAACCAGCCCCAGCATTTT
CASSPRTWGENQPQHF
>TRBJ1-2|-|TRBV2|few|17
TGTGCCAGCAGTGAATATAGAGACCTCGCATCTAACTATGGCTACACCTTC
CASSEYRDLASNYGYTF
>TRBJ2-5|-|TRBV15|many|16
TGTGCCACCAGCAGAGATCCCCACAGACTCCAAGAGACCCAGTACTTC
CATSRDPHRLQETQYF
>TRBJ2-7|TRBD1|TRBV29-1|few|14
TGCAGCGTTGGTCCAGGACAGGGAGCTTACGAGCAGTACTTC
CSVGPGQGAYEQYF
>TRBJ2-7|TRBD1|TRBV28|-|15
TGTGCCGGGACTCCGGGACAGGGGGTACCCTACGAGCAGTACTTC
CAGTPGQGVPYEQYF
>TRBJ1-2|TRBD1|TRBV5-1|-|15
TGCGCCAGCAGCACTCGACAGGGGAGGGAAGATGGCTACACCTTC
CASSTRQGREDGYTF
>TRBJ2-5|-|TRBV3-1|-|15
TGTGCCAGCAGCCAAGTTCTCGCAGGCCAAGAGACCCAGTACTTC
CASSQVLAGQETQYF
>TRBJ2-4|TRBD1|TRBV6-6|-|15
TGTGCCAGCAACCCCGACAGGGGAGCCAAAAACATTCAGTACTTC
CASNPDRGAKNIQYF
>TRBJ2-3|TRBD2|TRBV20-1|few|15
TGCAGTGCTAGAGGACTAGCGGTTCACATAGATACGCAGTATTTT
CSARGLAVHIDTQYF